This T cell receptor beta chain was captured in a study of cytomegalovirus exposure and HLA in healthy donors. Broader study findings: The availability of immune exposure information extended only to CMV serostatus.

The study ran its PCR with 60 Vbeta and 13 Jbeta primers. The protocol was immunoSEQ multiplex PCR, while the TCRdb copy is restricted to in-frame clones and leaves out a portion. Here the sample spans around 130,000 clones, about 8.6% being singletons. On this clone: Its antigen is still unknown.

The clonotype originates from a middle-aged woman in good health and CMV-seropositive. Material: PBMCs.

The CDR3 reads CASSSGGAFNEQFF. CDR3 nucleotides: TGTGCCAGCAGTTCCGGGGGGGCATTCAATGAGCAGTTCTTC. The chain has TRBV27 and TRBJ2-1, with 8 bases identical to TRBD2. The V gene's germline CDR1 is MNHEY and CDR2 SMNVEV (reference sequence). The CDR3 totals 14 residues. Trimming cost V 4 bases and J 6 bases; bases outside gene matches: 5.